The rows below give T cell receptor beta chains drawn from one sample of a study of chemoradiotherapy in HPV16-positive cancers. Data came from immunoSEQ multiplex PCR; TCRdb stores just in-frame clones and leaves some out. The table shows about 9,000 clones, with around 83% occurring only once. This specimen was tumor tissue, taken from a patient who underwent chemoradiotherapy. The receptors shown here come from a human donor with HPV-associated anogenital cancer. Each CDR3 is given without its conserved first and last residue. Clone size appears in some rows only: once, few, many, or a class for an expanded clone.

>TRBJ2-1|TRBV29-1|-
SVAPGLAGGIYNEQF
>TRBJ2-3|TRBV6-6|few
ASSPTRGTDTQY
>TRBJ1-2|TRBV11-2|-
ASSPSDHRRFGSGYT
>TRBJ1-1|TRBV30|few
AWSPNLGGGGQAF
>TRBJ2-7|TRBV6-6|-
ASSYPPGLKY
>TRBJ2-2|TRBV18|-
ASSPRGTGELF
>TRBJ2-7|TRBV5-6|-
ASSLTGSYEQY
>TRBJ2-1|TRBV10-2|-
ASKWGRGEQF
>TRBJ2-7|TRBV7-3|-
ASSLTPQSYEQY
>TRBJ1-3|TRBV30|-
AWSPREGIGNTIY
>TRBJ1-2|TRBV5-1|-
ASSLAVNYGYT
>TRBJ1-2|TRBV6-5|-
ASSPTGAEGYT
>TRBJ2-7|TRBV28|-
ASSLGGQGRPGQY
>TRBJ2-5|TRBV7-9|-
ASSLGGYQETQY
>TRBJ2-1|TRBV9|-
ASSVWRGSGSGGNEQF
>TRBJ2-1|TRBV7-8|-
ASSPRPPTTSGREGEQF
>TRBJ1-2|TRBV10-3|-
AISEMDRSIGYT
>TRBJ2-7|TRBV9|-
ASSVGRSSYEQY
>TRBJ2-2|TRBV30|-
AGQTGKGSGELF
>TRBJ2-7|TRBV9|-
ASSDEGGGNTLREQY
>TRBJ2-5|TRBV6-1|-
ASSAAGSSQY
>TRBJ2-5|TRBV28|-
ASSPGTSLQETQY
>TRBJ2-7|TRBV30|-
AWSSRLRPSTYEQY
>TRBJ2-7|TRBV28|few
ASSLAASGLYEQY
>TRBJ1-1|TRBV6-6|-
ASRTGGIAEAF
>TRBJ1-1|TRBV5-1|-
ASSSEDASEAF
>TRBJ2-7|TRBV6-1|-
ASSEALHREQY
>TRBJ1-5|TRBV11-2|-
ASSTALYQPQH